This TCR beta chain was obtained from a study of blood T cell repertoires in COVID-19. Study background: Specimens from acute and convalescent COVID-19 originated in the United States, Italy and Spain.

Libraries were prepared by immunoSEQ multiplex PCR; TCRdb keeps only in-frame clonotypes and omits some of them. The profile covers about 250,000 clones, with more than 65% appearing a single time and about 3.5% taken by the ten largest. Recruitment covered under 25 US areas and drew participants whose ages spanned roughly 18 to 95 years. Two negative PCRs, clearance, or symptom resolution had been documented for recovered Cohort 3 donors. This clone was found a few times. Material: PBMCs or T cells enriched from blood (not recorded which). This clonotype was obtained from a man in his forties or fifties who had recovered from COVID-19.

CDR3 DNA: TGTGCCAGCAGCAACAGGGACAGGTCCTATGGCTACACCTTC. It is translated as CASSNRDRSYGYTF. The chain carries TRBV7-2 and TRBJ1-2; 8 positions match TRBD1. J gave up 4 bases and V 5 bases, and 6 bases lay outside the gene matches. CDR1 and CDR2 from the germline V gene are SGHTA and FQGNSA. The CDR3 loop spans 14 amino acids. Variable domain in full (rest from reference TRBV7-2 and TRBJ1-2): GAGVSQSPSNKVTEKGKDVELRCDPISGHTALYWYRQSLGQGLEFLIYFQGNSAPDKSGLPSDRFSAERTGGSVSTLTIQRTQQEDSAVYLCASSNRDRSYGYTFGSGTRLTVV.